This TCR beta chain was recovered during a study of vaccination and CD4 T cells after COVID-19. Overall study context: Each post-COVID sample was drawn after diagnosis, and the median interval was roughly 100 days (range 35 to 161).

As for time point: late sampling 161 to 241 days after vaccination in a few convalescent patients. Germline assignment: CDR1 SEHNR and CDR2 FQNEAQ (reference sequence). The V end was cut by 4 bases, the J end by 4 bases, with 25 bases between. The CDR3 runs 18 residues. Notes on the study in general: There was no significant change from approximately 21 to 38 median reactive clonotypes. A median roughly 84% of convalescent patients' SARS-CoV-2-reactive clones emerged only after vaccination.

MiXCR was run by TCRdb on the PCR reads, yielding one entry per CDR3 protein. The sample lists about 39,000 distinct CDR3 sequences, 35% to 45% occurring once. In its sample, this clonotype was seen once. Its specificity is not known. The receptor was isolated from a human donor who had recovered from COVID-19. The chain combines TRBV7-9 with TRBJ1-2; D may be TRBD1 (5 bases). The sample consisted of CD4+ T cells from blood, taken about 7 months after SARS-CoV-2 vaccination. The CDR3, as DNA: TGTGCCAGCAGCTCGTGGGGGGTTACCGAGGAATCCAGCTATGGCTACACCTTC. Encoded protein: CASSSWGVTEESSYGYTF.